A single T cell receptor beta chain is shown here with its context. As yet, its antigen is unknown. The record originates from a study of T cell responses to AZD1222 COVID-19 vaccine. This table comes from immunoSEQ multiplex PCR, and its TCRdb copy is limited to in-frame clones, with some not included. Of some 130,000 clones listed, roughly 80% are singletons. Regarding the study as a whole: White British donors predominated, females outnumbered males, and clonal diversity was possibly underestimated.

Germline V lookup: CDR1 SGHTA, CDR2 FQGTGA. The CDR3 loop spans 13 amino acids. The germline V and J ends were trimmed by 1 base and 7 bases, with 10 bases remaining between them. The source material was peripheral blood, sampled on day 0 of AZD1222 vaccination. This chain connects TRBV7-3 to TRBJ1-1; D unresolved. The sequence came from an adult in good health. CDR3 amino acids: CASSLNRRDEAFF. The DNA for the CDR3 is TGTGCCAGCAGCTTAAACAGACGAGATGAAGCTTTCTTT.